Presented here are 19 T cell receptor beta chains from one specimen sequenced in a study of cytomegalovirus exposure and HLA in healthy donors. In the PCR, 60 Vbeta and 13 Jbeta primers were used. Assay: immunoSEQ multiplex PCR; the TCRdb copy retains only in-frame clones and omits some. This table has 35,000 to 50,000 clones, 60% to 80% appearing once. Sequenced input: PBMCs. These receptors were taken from a man between 25 and 39 years old in good health and CMV-seronegative.

The V and J genes are TRBV25-1 and TRBJ2-1, with TRBD1 as a possible D gene (6 bases). Germline CDR1 and CDR2: MGHDK and SYGVNS. CDR3 size: 15 residues. The germline V and J ends were trimmed by 0 bases and 6 bases, with 12 bases remaining between them. The CDR3 reads CASSEYLSGANEQFF. The CDR3 DNA follows: TGTGCCAGCAGTGAATATTTGTCAGGGGCCAATGAGCAGTTCTTC.

The chain joins TRBV18 to TRBJ1-5, with 7 bases fitting TRBD1. Germline assignment: CDR1 KGHSH and CDR2 LQKENI. The CDR3 length is 14 residues. With 5 bases clipped from V and 5 bases from J, the junction kept 6 bases outside the gene matches. The CDR3 DNA follows: TGTGCCAGCTCAGGCCGGGACAGATATCAGCCCCAGCATTTT. Protein sequence: CASSGRDRYQPQHF.

The chain recombines TRBV11-2 with TRBJ2-5; 9 bases are shared with TRBD1. Per germline, CDR1 SGHAT and CDR2 FQNNGV. Trimming took 2 bases from V and 5 from J; bases not matched to a gene: 15. The CDR3 spans 18 residues. CDR3 bases: TGTGCCAGCAGCTTACTGGTGCGCCGGGACAGGGTTGGGGAGACCCAGTACTTC. Translated: CASSLLVRRDRVGETQYF.

The chain is built from TRBV11-2 and TRBJ2-5; tentative D call: TRBD1 (6 bases). Trimming pared 1 base from V and 5 bases from J, leaving 14 bases between. Per germline, CDR1 SGHAT and CDR2 FQNNGV. The CDR3 spans 15 residues. CDR3 DNA: TGTGCCAGCAGCTTAGGGGCCGGGACAAGGGAGACCCAGTACTTC. This encodes CASSLGAGTRETQYF.

V is TRBV5-1 and J is TRBJ2-5; 13 bases agree with TRBD2. CDR1 and CDR2 from the germline V gene are SGHRS and YFSETQ. The CDR3 totals 16 residues. J gave up 5 bases and V 0 bases, and 4 bases lay outside the gene matches. CDR3 protein: CASSLGTSGRVETQYF. As DNA, the CDR3 is TGCGCCAGCAGCTTGGGGACTAGCGGGAGAGTCGAGACCCAGTACTTC.

The chain recombines TRBV9 with TRBJ2-2; tentative D call: TRBD2 (5 bases). V was pared by 0 bases and J by 1 base, with 10 bases between. The CDR3 totals 16 residues. CDR1 is SGDLS, CDR2 YYNGEE, per germline. CDR3 protein: CASSVGLRVNTGELFF. CDR3 coding DNA: TGTGCCAGCAGCGTAGGCCTGCGGGTGAACACCGGGGAGCTGTTTTTT.

This chain connects TRBV10-2 to TRBJ2-3; possible D gene TRBD2, 6 bases. V dropped 8 bases and J dropped 2 bases, with 11 bases sitting between them. The CDR3 runs 13 residues. The germline gives CDR1 WSHSY, CDR2 SAAADI. As DNA, the CDR3 is TGCGCCAGCGGTGTACTAGCCACAGATACGCAGTATTTT. It codes for CASGVLATDTQYF.

This chain uses TRBV21-1 with TRBJ2-6; the D call TRBD1 from the table was never checked on the DNA. TRBV21-1 is listed as a pseudogene. The CDR3 runs 19 residues. CDR3 sequence (DNA): TGTGCCAGCAGCAAATCACGGCCCTTCAGGGACTCTGGGGCCAACGTCCTGACTTTC. Translation: CASSKSRPFRDSGANVLTF.

This rearrangement joins TRBV12-5 to TRBJ2-7; 7 bases align to TRBD2. The CDR3 is 18 residues long. CDR1 is LGHNT and CDR2 is FRNRAP in the germline V gene. V dropped 7 bases and J dropped 1; count of bases not matched to a gene: 19. For the CDR3, the DNA is TGTGCTAGTGCCGGGGGACTACTCACATTAACTATTTCCTACGAGCAGTACTTC. Its translation is CASAGGLLTLTISYEQYF.

CDR3 sequence: CASSVGGNDYEQYF. The CDR3, as DNA: TGTGCCAGCAGCGTAGGGGGTAATGACTACGAGCAGTACTTC. The rearrangement joins TRBV9 to TRBJ2-5; unclear D gene. The assigned J gene may be wrong: the sequence end matches TRBJ2-7 better. Looked up from germline, CDR1 is SGDLS and CDR2 is YYNGEE. The CDR3 is 14 amino acids.

This clone has just a few counts. The V gene is TRBV5-1, the J gene TRBJ2-1; perhaps TRBD2 as D (6 bases). Trimming took off 4 bases at V and 3 bases at J, with 17 bases between the two ends. Germline CDR1 SGHRS, CDR2 YFSETQ. The CDR3 is made up of 16 amino acids. The CDR3 DNA is TGCGCCAGCAGCGCCCAGAACCTGGGGGGCTACAATGAGCAGTTCTTC. Residues: CASSAQNLGGYNEQFF.

This chain joins TRBV5-1 and TRBJ1-1; TRBD1 might be the D (6 bases). V lost 2 bases, J lost 0 bases, and 11 bases lay in between. This CDR3 is 15 amino acids long. Germline CDR1 reads SGHRS; CDR2 reads YFSETQ. The CDR3, as DNA: TGCGCCAGCAGCTTTCGGGGACACATGAACACTGAAGCTTTCTTT. Its protein is CASSFRGHMNTEAFF.

The rearrangement links TRBV6-1 to TRBJ1-3; 11 bases are shared with TRBD1. Germline CDR1 MNHNS, CDR2 SASEGT. The CDR3 extends over 15 amino acids. J gave up 7 bases and V 2 bases, and 4 bases lay outside the gene matches. The CDR3 nucleotides are TGTGCCAGCAGTGAACTGGGGACAGGGGGGAACACCATATATTTT. Protein sequence: CASSELGTGGNTIYF.

V is TRBV5-6 and J is TRBJ2-3, with 9 bases identical to TRBD2. CDR3 length equals 18 residues. Germline-derived CDR1 and CDR2 are SGHDT and YYEEEE. Germline trimming cut 4 bases from V and 1 base from J; bases unmatched to any gene: 13. CDR3 nucleotide sequence: TGTGCCAGCAGCCTTAGGCCCGATCGGACTAGCGGCACAGATACGCAGTATTTT. This gives the protein CASSLRPDRTSGTDTQYF.

The genes are TRBV6-6 and TRBJ1-1; no definite D call. CDR3 length: 14 residues. Germline CDR1 and CDR2: MNHNY and SVGAGI (reference sequence). V shed 3 bases and J shed 0 bases, with 8 bases lying between them. The CDR3 region is CASSYNTMNTEAFF. The DNA of the CDR3 is TGTGCCAGCAGTTATAATACAATGAACACTGAAGCTTTCTTT.

The chain carries TRBV7-8 and TRBJ2-2; 10 nucleotides align to TRBD2. Trimming at V came to 5 bases and at J to 2 bases, leaving 8 bases not matched to a gene. The CDR3 runs to 17 residues. CDR1 and CDR2 (germline): SGHVS, FQNEAQ. The CDR3 protein is CASSRVRLAGNTGELFF. In DNA, the CDR3 is TGTGCCAGCAGCCGAGTGCGACTAGCGGGTAACACCGGGGAGCTGTTTTTT.

The chain carries TRBV18 and TRBJ2-7, with D perhaps matching TRBD1 (5 bases). The V end was cut by 3 bases, the J end by 0 bases, with 6 bases between. The CDR3 covers 13 residues. Per germline, CDR1 KGHSH and CDR2 LQKENI. The CDR3 bases are TGTGCCAGCTCACCCAGGGCCTCCTACGAGCAGTACTTC. Translating gives CASSPRASYEQYF.

A few counts support this clone. V usage is TRBV27 and J usage is TRBJ2-5; 7 bases map to TRBD2. The last part of the DNA fits TRBJ2-7 better; the J call may be wrong. Germline lookup yields CDR1 MNHEY and CDR2 SMNVEV (reference sequence). This CDR3 has 13 amino acids. The CDR3 loop is CASSRSSGYEQYF. The DNA of the CDR3 is TGTGCCAGCAGTCGGAGTAGCGGGTACGAGCAGTACTTC.

This clone appeared once. This rearrangement joins TRBV19 to TRBJ1-3, with D hard to call. Trimming pared 3 bases from V and 0 bases from J, leaving 12 bases between. The CDR3 sequence is 16 residues long. Germline V gene sequence: CDR1 LNHDA, CDR2 SQIVND (reference sequence). The DNA for the CDR3 is TGTGCCAGTAGTATGAGGTCCACCTTCTCTGGAAACACCATATATTTT. Translation gives CASSMRSTFSGNTIYF.